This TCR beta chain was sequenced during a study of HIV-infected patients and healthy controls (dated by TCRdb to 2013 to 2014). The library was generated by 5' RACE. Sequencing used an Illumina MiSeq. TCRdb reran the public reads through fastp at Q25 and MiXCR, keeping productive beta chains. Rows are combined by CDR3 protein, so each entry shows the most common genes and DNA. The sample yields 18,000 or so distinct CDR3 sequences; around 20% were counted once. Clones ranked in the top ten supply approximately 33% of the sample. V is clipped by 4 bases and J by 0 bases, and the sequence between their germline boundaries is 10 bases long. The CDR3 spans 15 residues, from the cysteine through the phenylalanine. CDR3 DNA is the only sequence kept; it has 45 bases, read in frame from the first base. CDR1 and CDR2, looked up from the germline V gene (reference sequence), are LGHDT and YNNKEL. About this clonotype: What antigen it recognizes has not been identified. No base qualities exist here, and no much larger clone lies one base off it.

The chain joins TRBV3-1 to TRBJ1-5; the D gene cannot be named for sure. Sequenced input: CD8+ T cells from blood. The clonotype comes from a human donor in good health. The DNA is TGTGCCAGCAGCCTTGGCCTTTATAGCAATCAGCCCCAGCATTTT. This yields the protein CASSLGLYSNQPQHF.